The clone carrying this TCR beta chain is judged medium-sized. No antigen is known for it. This record comes from a study of molecular identifiers for immune sequencing clone quantification. The wider study: Replicate experiments took RNA from around 18,000 or 91,000 naive CD8 cells, divided it five ways and sequenced four.

Previously described methods with listed TCR primers produced the bulk TCR libraries. TCRdb reprocessed the PCR reads via MiXCR and lists one record per CDR3 protein. The table shows more than 10,000 distinct CDR3 sequences, with 15% to 20% occurring only once. Regarding the study as a whole: Spiked Jurkat TCR RNA equivalent to one cell was reportedly detectable in 800,000 to 1,000,000 naive cells.

Trimming stripped 1 base from V and 3 bases from J, with 18 bases between. This CDR3 has 18 amino acids. The authors gated naive CD8 T cells as CD8+CD4-CCR7+CD45RA+ for sorting. Sequencing was done on a sample of naive CD8+ T cells from blood, with Jurkat cell RNA spiked in. Subset of the sample: FACS-sorted CD8+CD4-CCR7+CD45RA+ naive T cells. The source of this sequence is a human donor in good health. Some libraries in this study had Jurkat cell RNA spiked in. The chain has TRBV12-3 or TRBV12-4 and TRBJ2-2; D may correspond to TRBD1 or TRBD2 (6 bases each). The CDR3 is CASSLGFRGRADTGELFF. CDR3 nucleotides: TGTGCCAGCAGTTTAGGCTTTCGGGGGCGTGCGGACACCGGGGAGCTGTTTTTT.